This T cell receptor (beta chain) was observed in a study of blood T cells in healthy people across ages. In the study overall: Template switching captured about one barcoded beta molecule per two T cells. Study-wide findings and caveats: Investigators treated diversity estimates from one million T cells as underestimates.

As regards this clonotype: The antigen is undetermined.

CDR1 MNHEY and CDR2 SVGAGI come from the germline V gene. Germline trimming cut 0 bases from V and 0 bases from J; bases unmatched to any gene: 4. This CDR3 contains 16 residues. A second PCR, run for roughly 7 to 11 cycles, used a sample-barcoded 5' primer plus a J-beta primer mix. CDR3-containing paired-end reads numbered at least 2.5 million in each sample. TCRdb processed the 5' RACE reads anew with MiXCR; each CDR3 protein has one entry. Altogether about 1.8 million distinct CDR3 sequences are present, 40% to 55% being singletons, with the ten largest covering around 2.1%. PBMCs numbering at least 7 million were isolated per sample.

The TCR sequence derives from a woman aged 40 to 50 in good health. The chain couples TRBV6-5 to TRBJ1-2; 7 bases agree with TRBD1. What was sequenced was blood. CDR3 region: CASSYSTGESNYGYTF. CDR3 in DNA: TGTGCCAGCAGTTACTCTACAGGGGAATCTAACTATGGCTACACCTTC.